Given below is one TCR beta chain in context. Its antigen is unidentified. The data belong to a study of T cell repertoires in cytomegalovirus infection. Across the study: The authors used CMV epitopes that were HLA-C-restricted (recently identified) and HLA-B-restricted (well studied). Shared public TCR beta signatures pointed to both CMV infection and a matching HLA type. Study-wide results and limits: Adding up the frequency of public TCR beta families identified people who carried CMV plus the relevant HLA. Clonotypes of TCR beta that were HLA-C-restricted and CMV-specific dominated the ex vivo response.

CDR1 SGDLS and CDR2 YYNGEE come from the germline V gene. The CDR3 sequence is 14 residues long. Trimming removed 0 bases from V and 1 base from J, with 6 bases in between. Using its own MiXCR run on the reads, TCRdb lists one record per CDR3 protein. Counted here are fewer than 950,000 distinct CDR3 sequences, about 30% occurring once; the ten biggest clones make up roughly an eighth. The V gene is TRBV9, the J gene TRBJ2-3; D not resolved. The clonotype originates from a human donor in good health (CMV status not recorded). Some clones in this sample may be carry-over from other donors' samples. The input for sequencing was cultured CD8+ T cells from PBMCs, taken from culture after CMV antigen stimulation. For the CDR3, the DNA is TGTGCCAGCAGCGTAGATGGTCGCACAGATACGCAGTATTTT. Translation gives CASSVDGRTDTQYF.